Sequencing of this TCR beta chain was carried out in a study of Graves' ophthalmopathy and Graves' hyperthyroidism. Around 10 ml of fresh blood yielded the PBMCs by density gradient. There are many counts of this clonotype. CDR3 length: 15 amino acids. V was clipped by 3 bases and J by 4 bases; unmatched bases: 4. Germline loops: CDR1 MNHNS, CDR2 SASEGT. Using RNA transcripts, the TCR beta CDR3 regions were amplified. HTBI-primed first-round RT-PCR preceded second-round multiplex PCR. TCRdb reanalysed the multiplex PCR reads using MiXCR and keeps one entry per CDR3 protein. In the table there are about 410,000 distinct CDR3 sequences, around 20% of which are singletons.

Specimen: peripheral blood. The V gene is TRBV6-1, the J gene TRBJ1-5; 9 nucleotides agree with TRBD1. The TCR was taken from a woman aged 18 to 35 with Graves' ophthalmopathy. CDR3 DNA sequence: TGTGCCAGCAGTGAGGACAGGGGTAAAAATCAGCCCCAGCATTTT. This encodes CASSEDRGKNQPQHF.